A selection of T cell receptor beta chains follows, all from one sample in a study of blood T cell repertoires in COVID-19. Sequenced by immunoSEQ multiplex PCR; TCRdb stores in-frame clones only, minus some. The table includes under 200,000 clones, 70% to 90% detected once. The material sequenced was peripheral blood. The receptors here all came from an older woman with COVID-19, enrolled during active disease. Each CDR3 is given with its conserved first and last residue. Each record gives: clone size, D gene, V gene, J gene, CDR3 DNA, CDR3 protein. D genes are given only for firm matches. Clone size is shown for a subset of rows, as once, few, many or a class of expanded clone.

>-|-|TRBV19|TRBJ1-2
TGTGCCAGTAGTACCCGGACAGCTAATCGGGGCTACACCTTC
CASSTRTANRGYTF
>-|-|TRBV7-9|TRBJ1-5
TGTGCCAGCAGCTTAGCGGGGGGGCTCAGGGATCAGCCCCAGCATTTT
CASSLAGGLRDQPQHF
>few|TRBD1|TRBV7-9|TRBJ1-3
TGTGCCAGCAGCCGTGGACAGGGTGGAAACACCATATATTTT
CASSRGQGGNTIYF
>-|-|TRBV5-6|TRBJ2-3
TGTGCCAGCAGCTTAGATGGCTCACGCACAGATACGCAGTATTTT
CASSLDGSRTDTQYF
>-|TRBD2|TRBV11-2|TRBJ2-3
TGTGCCAGCAGCTTAGGAATAGCGGGGGGCCCGAGCACAGATACGCAGTATTTT
CASSLGIAGGPSTDTQYF
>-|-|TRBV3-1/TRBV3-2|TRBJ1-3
TGTGCCAGCAGCCATAATTTTCTAGGGGCGCATAGAAACACCATATATTTT
CASSHNFLGAHRNTIYF
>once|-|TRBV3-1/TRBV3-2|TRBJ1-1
TGTGCCAGCTCCTCGAGCGGCATGAACACTGAAGCTTTCTTT
CASSSSGMNTEAFF
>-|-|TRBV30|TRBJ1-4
TGTGCCTGGAGTCGCCTCGGACTGAATAATGAAAAACTGTTTTTT
CAWSRLGLNNEKLFF
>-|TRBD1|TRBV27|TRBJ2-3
TGTGCCAGCATCGGACAGGGGGCGCACAGAGATACGCAGTATTTT
CASIGQGAHRDTQYF
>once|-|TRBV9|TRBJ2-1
TGTGCCAGCAGCGTTTGGGACTCCAATGAGCAGTTCTTC
CASSVWDSNEQFF
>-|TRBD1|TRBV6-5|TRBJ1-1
TGTGCCAGCGGGGACAGGCCTAGAGGGACTGAAGCTTTCTTT
CASGDRPRGTEAFF
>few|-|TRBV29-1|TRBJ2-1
TGCAGCCATATAGCGGCCAGCTCCTACAATGAGCAGTTCTTC
CSHIAASSYNEQFF
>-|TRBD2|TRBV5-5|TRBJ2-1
TGTGCCAGCAGACCACTAGCGGGAGTCTACAATGAGCAGTTCTTC
CASRPLAGVYNEQFF
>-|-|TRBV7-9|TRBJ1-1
TGTGCCAGCAGCTTAGTAGGGGCGGACACTGAAGCTTTCTTT
CASSLVGADTEAFF
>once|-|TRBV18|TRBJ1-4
TGTGCCAGCTCATCCGCCCGGAATAATAAGGGGTCTACAACTAATGAAAAACTGTTTTTT
CASSSARNNKGSTTNEKLFF
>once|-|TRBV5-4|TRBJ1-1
TGTGCCAGCAGCTTTTTCTGGACAGTCGGGAACACTGAAGCTTTCTTT
CASSFFWTVGNTEAFF
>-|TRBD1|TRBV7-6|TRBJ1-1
TGTGCCACCTTCGGGACAGGGAACACTGAAGCTTTCTTT
CATFGTGNTEAFF
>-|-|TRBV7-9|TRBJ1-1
TGTGCCAGCAGTCAAACCCAAGTAAGGGACTCTGAAGCTTTCTTT
CASSQTQVRDSEAFF
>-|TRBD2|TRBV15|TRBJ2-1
TGTGCCACCGACTCGGGACTAGCGGGAGGTTTCGCCTACAATGAGCAGTTCTTC
CATDSGLAGGFAYNEQFF
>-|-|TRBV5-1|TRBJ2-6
TGCGCCAGCGGGATGGGGGGCTCTGGGGCCAACGTCCTGACTTTC
CASGMGGSGANVLTF
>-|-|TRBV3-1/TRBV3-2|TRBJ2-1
TGTGCCAGCAGCGTCGCGGGTGAGCAGTTCTTC
CASSVAGEQFF
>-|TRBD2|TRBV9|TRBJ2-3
TGTGCCAGCAGCTTAGGGACTAGCGGGACGGATACGCAGTATTTT
CASSLGTSGTDTQYF
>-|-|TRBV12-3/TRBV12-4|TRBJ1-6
TGTGCCAGCAATCGAAACGGGGATTCACCCCTCCACTTT
CASNRNGDSPLHF
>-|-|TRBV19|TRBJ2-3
TGTGCCAGTAGTTCTTCCCGGGGTGAGCTTACCACAGATACGCAGTATTTT
CASSSSRGELTTDTQYF
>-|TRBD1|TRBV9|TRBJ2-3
TGTGCCAGCAGCCCTAACAGGGGAACAGATACGCAGTATTTT
CASSPNRGTDTQYF
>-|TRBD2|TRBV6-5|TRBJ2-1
TGTGCCAGCCGTTCCGCGGGAGGGCCTAGTGAGCAGTTCTTC
CASRSAGGPSEQFF
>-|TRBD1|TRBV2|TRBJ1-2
TGTGCCAGCAGCGCGGGACAGGAAAGGGTCTACACCTTC
CASSAGQERVYTF
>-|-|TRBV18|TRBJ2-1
TGTGCCAGCTCACCAGTTCAGGGGAAAACTGAGCAGTTCTTC
CASSPVQGKTEQFF
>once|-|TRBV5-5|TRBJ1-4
TGTGCCAGCAGCTTGGTTCAGGGTGTTAATGAAAAACTGTTTTTT
CASSLVQGVNEKLFF
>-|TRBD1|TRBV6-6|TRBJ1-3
TGTGCCAGCAGAGGGACGACAGGGACTGGAAACACCATATATTTT
CASRGTTGTGNTIYF
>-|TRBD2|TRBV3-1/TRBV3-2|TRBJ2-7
TGTGCCAGCAGCCAAGAATCCCGCGGGAGCAGTTACGAGCAGTACTTC
CASSQESRGSSYEQYF
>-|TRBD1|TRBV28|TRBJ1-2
TGTGCCAGCAGTTTTACTCCTGGACAGGTCTATGGCTACACCTTC
CASSFTPGQVYGYTF
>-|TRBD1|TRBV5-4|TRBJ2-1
TGTGCCAGCAGCACTACAGGGGACAATGAGCAGTTCTTC
CASSTTGDNEQFF
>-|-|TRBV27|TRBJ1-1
TGTGCCAGCAGCAACAGGGTGAGGAACACTGAAGCTTTCTTT
CASSNRVRNTEAFF
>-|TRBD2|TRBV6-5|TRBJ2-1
TGTGCCAGCATCAGGACTAGCGGGGACAATGAGCAGTTCTTC
CASIRTSGDNEQFF
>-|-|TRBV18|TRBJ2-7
TGTGCCAGCTCACTAGATCCAGGGCCCGAGCAGTACTTC
CASSLDPGPEQYF
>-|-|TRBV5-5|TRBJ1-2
TGTGCCAGCAGCTTGGGGCAGGTTAACTATGGCTACACCTTC
CASSLGQVNYGYTF
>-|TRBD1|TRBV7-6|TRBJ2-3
TGTGCCAGCAGCTCCTGGGACAGGGATCAGCGAGATACGCAGTATTTT
CASSSWDRDQRDTQYF
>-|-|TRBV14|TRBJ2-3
TGTGCCAGCAGCTATGGAGGCGGTCTTCCCACAGATACGCAGTATTTT
CASSYGGGLPTDTQYF
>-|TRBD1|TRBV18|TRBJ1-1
TGTGCCAGCTCACCAACCGGGACAGGGGCTATGAACACTGAAGCTTTCTTT
CASSPTGTGAMNTEAFF
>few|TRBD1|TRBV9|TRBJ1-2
TGTGCCAGCACCACAGACAGGGCCGGCTATGGCTACACCTTC
CASTTDRAGYGYTF
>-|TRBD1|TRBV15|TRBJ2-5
TGTGCCACAGGCCCGGGACAGACAAAACAAGAGACCCAGTACTTC
CATGPGQTKQETQYF